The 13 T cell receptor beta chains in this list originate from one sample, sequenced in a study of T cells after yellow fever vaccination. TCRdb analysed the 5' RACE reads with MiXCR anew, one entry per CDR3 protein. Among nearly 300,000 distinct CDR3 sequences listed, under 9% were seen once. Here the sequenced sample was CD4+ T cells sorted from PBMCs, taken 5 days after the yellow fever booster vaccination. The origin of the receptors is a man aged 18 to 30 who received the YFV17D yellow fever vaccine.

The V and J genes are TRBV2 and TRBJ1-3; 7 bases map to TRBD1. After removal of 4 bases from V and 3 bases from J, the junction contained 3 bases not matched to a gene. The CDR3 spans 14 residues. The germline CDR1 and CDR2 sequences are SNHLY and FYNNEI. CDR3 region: CASSAQGDGNTIYF. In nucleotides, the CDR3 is TGTGCCAGCAGTGCGCAGGGGGATGGAAACACCATATATTTT.

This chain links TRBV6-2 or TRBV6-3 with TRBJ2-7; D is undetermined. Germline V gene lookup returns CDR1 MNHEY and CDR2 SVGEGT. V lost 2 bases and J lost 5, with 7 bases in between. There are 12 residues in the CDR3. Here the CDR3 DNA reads TGTGCCAGCAGTTACCATTACCACGAGCAGTACTTC. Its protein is CASSYHYHEQYF.

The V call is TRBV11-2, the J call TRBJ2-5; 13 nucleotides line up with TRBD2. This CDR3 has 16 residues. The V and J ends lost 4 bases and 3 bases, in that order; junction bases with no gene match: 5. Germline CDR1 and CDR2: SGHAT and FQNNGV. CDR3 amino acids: CASSSPGLAGEETQYF. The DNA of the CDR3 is TGTGCCAGCAGCTCCCCCGGACTAGCGGGGGAAGAGACCCAGTACTTC.

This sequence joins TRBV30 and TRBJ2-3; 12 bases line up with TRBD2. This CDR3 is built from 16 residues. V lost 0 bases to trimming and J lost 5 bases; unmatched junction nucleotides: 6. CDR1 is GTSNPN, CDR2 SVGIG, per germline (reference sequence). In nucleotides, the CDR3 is TGTGCCTGGAGTGTACGACTAGCGGGGGTCAGAGATACGCAGTATTTT. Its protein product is CAWSVRLAGVRDTQYF. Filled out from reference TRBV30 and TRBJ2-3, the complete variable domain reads SQTIHQWPATLVQPVGSPLSLECTVEGTSNPNLYWYRQAAGRGLQLLFYSVGIGQISSEVPQNLSASRPQDRQFILSSKKLLLSDSGFYLCAWSVRLAGVRDTQYFGPGTRLTVL.

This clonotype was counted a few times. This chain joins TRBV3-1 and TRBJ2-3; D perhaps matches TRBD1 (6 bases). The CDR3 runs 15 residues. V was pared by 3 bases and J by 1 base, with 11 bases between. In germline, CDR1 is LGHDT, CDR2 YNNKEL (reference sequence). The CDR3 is CASSQIQGRTDTQYF. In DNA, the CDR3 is TGTGCCAGCAGCCAGATACAGGGCCGCACAGATACGCAGTATTTT.

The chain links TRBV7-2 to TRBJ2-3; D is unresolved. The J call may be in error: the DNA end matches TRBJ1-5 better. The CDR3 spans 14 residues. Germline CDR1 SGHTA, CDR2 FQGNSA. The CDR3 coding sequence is TGTGCCAGCAGCTTAGCCGGGGTCACAGATACGCAGCATTTT. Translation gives CASSLAGVTDTQHF.

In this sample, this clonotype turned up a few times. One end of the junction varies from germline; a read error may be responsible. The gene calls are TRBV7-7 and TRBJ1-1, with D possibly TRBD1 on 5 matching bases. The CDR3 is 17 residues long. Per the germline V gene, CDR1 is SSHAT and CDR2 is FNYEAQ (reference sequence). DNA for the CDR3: TGTGCTAGCATCCTAACGGGGCGGCAGGGCATGAACACTGAAGCTTTCTTT. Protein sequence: CASILTGRQGMNTEAFF. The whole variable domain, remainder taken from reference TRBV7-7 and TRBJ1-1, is GAGVSQSPRYKVTKRGQDVTLRCDPISSHATLYWYQQALGQGPEFLTYFNYEAQPDKSGLPSDRFSAERPEGSISTLTIQRTEQRDSAMYRCASILTGRQGMNTEAFFGQGTRLTVV.

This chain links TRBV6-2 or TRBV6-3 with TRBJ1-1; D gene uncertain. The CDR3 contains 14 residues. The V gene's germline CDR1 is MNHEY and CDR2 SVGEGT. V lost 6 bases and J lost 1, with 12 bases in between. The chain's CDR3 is CASSGSFPNTEAFF. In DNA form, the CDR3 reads TGTGCCAGCAGCGGCAGCTTTCCGAACACTGAAGCTTTCTTT.

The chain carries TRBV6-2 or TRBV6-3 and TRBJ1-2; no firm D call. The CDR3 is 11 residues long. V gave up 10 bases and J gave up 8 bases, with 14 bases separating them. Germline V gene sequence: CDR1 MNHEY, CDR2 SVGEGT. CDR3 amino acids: CATRTDGGYTF. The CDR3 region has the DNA TGTGCCACCCGTACAGACGGCGGCTACACCTTC.

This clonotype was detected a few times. CDR3 sequence: CASSLGVGPQYF. The DNA of the CDR3 is TGTGCCAGCAGCCTTGGGGTGGGTCCGCAGTATTTT. This rearrangement joins TRBV12-3 or TRBV12-4 to TRBJ2-3; D ambiguous. The CDR3 is made up of 12 amino acids. Deletions cut 6 bases from V and 10 bases from J, with 14 bases between.

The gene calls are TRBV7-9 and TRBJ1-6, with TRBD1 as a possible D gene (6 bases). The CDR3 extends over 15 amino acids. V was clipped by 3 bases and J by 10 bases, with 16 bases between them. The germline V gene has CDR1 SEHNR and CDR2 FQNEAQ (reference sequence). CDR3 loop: CASSFSRGVQSPLHF. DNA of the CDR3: TGTGCCAGCAGCTTTTCCAGGGGAGTGCAATCACCCCTCCACTTT.

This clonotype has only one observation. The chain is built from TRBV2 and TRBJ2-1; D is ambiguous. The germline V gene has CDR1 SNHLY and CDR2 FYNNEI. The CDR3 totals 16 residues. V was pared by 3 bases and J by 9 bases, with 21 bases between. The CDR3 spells CASSDYRVTVYVEQFF. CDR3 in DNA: TGTGCCAGCAGTGACTACCGAGTTACAGTCTACGTTGAGCAGTTCTTC.

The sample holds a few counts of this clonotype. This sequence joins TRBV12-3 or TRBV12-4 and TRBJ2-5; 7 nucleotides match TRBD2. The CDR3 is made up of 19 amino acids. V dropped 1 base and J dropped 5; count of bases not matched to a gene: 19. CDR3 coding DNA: TGTGCCAGCAGTTTAGTTAGTCGGGGGGTCGGGCCGGTTGGGGAGACCCAGTACTTC. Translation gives CASSLVSRGVGPVGETQYF.